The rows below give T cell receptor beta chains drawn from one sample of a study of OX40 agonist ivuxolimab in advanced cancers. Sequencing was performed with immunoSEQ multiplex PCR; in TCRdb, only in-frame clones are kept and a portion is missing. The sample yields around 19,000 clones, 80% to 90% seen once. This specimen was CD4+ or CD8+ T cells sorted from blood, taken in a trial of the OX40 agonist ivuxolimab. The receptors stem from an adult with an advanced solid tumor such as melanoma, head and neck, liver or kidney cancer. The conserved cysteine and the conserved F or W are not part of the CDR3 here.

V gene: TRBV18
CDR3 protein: ASSPPGRGEQY

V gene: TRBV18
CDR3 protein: ASSPPGLAGPEQY

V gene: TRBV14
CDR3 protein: ASSQDSRGAYEQY

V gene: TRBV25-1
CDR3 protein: ASRPPAGGATGELF

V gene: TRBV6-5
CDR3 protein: ASSPGLVSYEQY

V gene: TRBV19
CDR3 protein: ASSIGGQGSEQF

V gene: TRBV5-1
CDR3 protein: ASSLTGVGNQPQH

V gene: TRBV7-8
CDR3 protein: ASSLGQVGNEQF

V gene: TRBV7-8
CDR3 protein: ASSFVEPYSGNTIY

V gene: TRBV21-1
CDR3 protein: ASSKQGLDTEAF

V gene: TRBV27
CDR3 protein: ASSDGTGMGVNYGYT

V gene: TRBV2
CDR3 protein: ASVYRGQSGEQY